What follows are 12 T cell receptor beta chains derived from one specimen sequenced in a study of blood T cell repertoires in COVID-19. Libraries were prepared by immunoSEQ multiplex PCR; TCRdb keeps only in-frame clonotypes and omits some of them. Of over 150,000 clones in the sample, more than 65% were seen once. Material for sequencing was peripheral blood. The receptors were gathered from a woman of 80 years or more with active or convalescent COVID-19.

As DNA, the CDR3 is TGTGCCAGCAGTTGGACGGGGAATCAGCCCCAGCATTTT. Its protein is CASSWTGNQPQHF. The chain combines TRBV6-5 with TRBJ1-5; D is uncertain. CDR3 length: 13 residues. V gave up 4 bases and J gave up 4 bases, with 8 bases separating them. Germline V gives CDR1 MNHEY, CDR2 SVGAGI.

The chain combines TRBV7-3 with TRBJ2-1; D perhaps matches TRBD2 (5 bases). The CDR3 covers 13 residues. V gave up 5 bases and J gave up 10 bases, with 15 bases separating them. Germline V gene data show CDR1 as SGHTA and CDR2 as FQGTGA. Written as DNA, the CDR3 is TGTGCCAGCAGCGACCCGGACTTACCGGAGCAGTTCTTC. Amino acids: CASSDPDLPEQFF.

V gene TRBV19 combines with J gene TRBJ1-1, with TRBD1 as a possible D gene (5 bases). The CDR3 consists of 15 residues. Trimming pared 6 bases from V and 4 bases from J, leaving 18 bases between. CDR1 and CDR2 (germline): LNHDA, SQIVND (reference sequence). The CDR3 is CASRPSPMGGTEAFF. The CDR3 nucleotides are TGTGCCAGTAGACCCTCCCCGATGGGGGGCACTGAAGCTTTCTTT.

The V and J genes are TRBV4-1 and TRBJ1-5; 7 bases line up with TRBD1. With V trimmed by 2 bases and J by 3 bases, 4 bases remained unmatched. Germline V gene data show CDR1 as MGHRA and CDR2 as YSYEKL. This CDR3 comprises 15 residues. The CDR3: CASSQPGQINQPQHF. CDR3 coding DNA: TGCGCCAGCAGCCAACCGGGACAGATCAATCAGCCCCAGCATTTT.

This rearrangement joins TRBV23-1 to TRBJ1-5, with D unresolved. Being an ORF, TRBV23-1 has a function that is uncertain. This CDR3 is built from 15 residues. Trimming left V 2 bases short and J 3 bases short, with 11 bases between. The CDR3 DNA sequence: TGCGCCAGCAGTCAAGCGGATCAGCTCAATCAGCCCCAGCATTTT. Amino acids: CASSQADQLNQPQHF.

The chain employs TRBV5-4 and TRBJ1-1; 8 positions agree with TRBD1. The trim removed 4 bases at V and 1 base at J, leaving 9 bases unmatched. The CDR3 contains 16 residues. Germline CDR1 and CDR2: SGHNT and YYREEE (reference sequence). The chain's CDR3 is CASSPRTGRGNTEAFF. The CDR3 nucleotides are TGTGCCAGCAGCCCCCGGACAGGGAGAGGGAACACTGAAGCTTTCTTT.

This chain joins TRBV20-1 and TRBJ1-4; TRBD1 might be the D (6 bases). Per the germline V gene, CDR1 is DFQATT and CDR2 is SNEGSKA (reference sequence). The CDR3 spans 13 residues. V dropped 3 bases and J dropped 7 bases, with 12 bases sitting between them. The CDR3 sequence is CSASSGAREKLFF. For the CDR3, the DNA is TGCAGTGCTAGTTCAGGGGCTCGTGAAAAACTGTTTTTT.

V and J are TRBV5-4 and TRBJ1-2; 11 bases agree with TRBD1. This CDR3 comprises 14 residues. With V trimmed by 5 bases and J by 7 bases, 7 bases remained unmatched. The V gene's germline CDR1 is SGHNT and CDR2 YYREEE (reference sequence). In DNA form, the CDR3 reads TGTGCCAGCAGACGGACAGGGGGCTTTGGTGGCTACACCTTC. Translated, it gives CASRRTGGFGGYTF.

V and J are TRBV9 and TRBJ1-2; D not certain. V was shortened by 2 bases and J by 3 bases, with 8 bases between the two germline ends. Germline V CDR1 and CDR2: SGDLS, YYNGEE. There are 13 residues in the CDR3. The CDR3 nucleotides are TGTGCCAGCAGCGTTAACAGAGACTATGGCTACACCTTC. Translating it yields CASSVNRDYGYTF.

This clone was seen a single time. This chain links TRBV30 with TRBJ2-3; 10 bases fit TRBD2. This CDR3 is built from 18 residues. The germline gives CDR1 GTSNPN, CDR2 SVGIG (reference sequence). The V segment lost 0 bases and the J segment 0 bases; nucleotides outside the gene matches: 9. The chain's CDR3 is CAWSVRLSGRRSTDTQYF. CDR3 coding DNA: TGTGCCTGGAGTGTAAGGCTTAGCGGGAGGCGGAGCACAGATACGCAGTATTTT.

The chain links TRBV29-1 to TRBJ2-5, with TRBD2 matching 8 bases. The CDR3 is 14 residues long. Trimming removed 6 bases from V and 3 bases from J; junction bases left unmatched: 9. Germline assignment: CDR1 SQVTM and CDR2 ANQGSEA. The CDR3 DNA sequence: TGCAGCGTGAACGTTGGACTAGCAAAAGAGACCCAGTACTTC. Its protein is CSVNVGLAKETQYF.

V is TRBV6-6 and J is TRBJ2-3; perhaps TRBD1 as D (5 bases). This CDR3 has 12 residues. In germline, CDR1 is MNHNY, CDR2 SVGAGI (reference sequence). V lost 9 bases to trimming and J lost 0 bases, with 7 bases between them. The CDR3 protein is CASGQSTDTQYF. DNA for the CDR3: TGTGCCAGTGGACAAAGCACAGATACGCAGTATTTT.